The rows below give T cell receptor beta chains drawn from one sample of a study of cytomegalovirus exposure and HLA in healthy donors. The repertoire was sequenced with immunoSEQ multiplex PCR; TCRdb's copy has only in-frame clones and lacks some. The sample has under 95,000 clones, approximately 93% seen once; the top ten hold approximately 3.6%. The material sequenced was PBMCs. The receptors were gathered from a woman under 30 in good health and CMV-seropositive. CDR3s include the opening cysteine and the closing phenylalanine or tryptophan. A D gene is named only where the DNA matches it firmly. The listing skips clone size in some rows; elsewhere it reads once, few, many or a size class.

clone size: .; D gene: TRBD2; J gene: TRBJ2-4; V gene: TRBV7-2; CDR3 DNA: TGTGCCAGCAGCCCTAGCGGGAGTTTGAACATTCAGTACTTC; CDR3 protein: CASSPSGSLNIQYF
clone size: .; D gene: TRBD1; J gene: TRBJ1-1; V gene: TRBV11-3; CDR3 DNA: TGTGCCAGCAGCCCCACATGGCAGGGGGCAGGCACTGAAGCTTTCTTT; CDR3 protein: CASSPTWQGAGTEAFF
clone size: once; D gene: .; J gene: TRBJ1-3; V gene: TRBV20-1; CDR3 DNA: TGCAGTGCTAGACGTGGAAACACCATATATTTT; CDR3 protein: CSARRGNTIYF
clone size: .; D gene: TRBD1; J gene: TRBJ1-1; V gene: TRBV18; CDR3 DNA: TGTGCCAGCTCACCACAGGGGGCAGGGAACACTGAAGCTTTCTTT; CDR3 protein: CASSPQGAGNTEAFF
clone size: .; D gene: TRBD1; J gene: TRBJ1-4; V gene: TRBV5-6; CDR3 DNA: TGTGCCAGCAGCTTGATTACAGGGGGTGAAAAACTGTTTTTT; CDR3 protein: CASSLITGGEKLFF
clone size: .; D gene: .; J gene: TRBJ2-5; V gene: TRBV10-3; CDR3 DNA: TGTGCCATCGCTCAACCTCAGGGGAAGGGATCCCAAGAGACCCAGTACTTC; CDR3 protein: CAIAQPQGKGSQETQYF
clone size: .; D gene: .; J gene: TRBJ1-1; V gene: TRBV11-3; CDR3 DNA: TGTGCCAGCAGCTTTGGAGATATGAACACTGAAGCTTTCTTT; CDR3 protein: CASSFGDMNTEAFF
clone size: .; D gene: .; J gene: TRBJ2-5; V gene: TRBV5-1; CDR3 DNA: TGCGCCAGCAGCTTATCAGGGACATCGGGGGAGACCCAGTACTTC; CDR3 protein: CASSLSGTSGETQYF
clone size: .; D gene: TRBD1; J gene: TRBJ1-1; V gene: TRBV30; CDR3 DNA: TGTGCCTGGAAGGGACAGGGGCCTGAGGAAGCTTTCTTT; CDR3 protein: CAWKGQGPEEAFF
clone size: .; D gene: TRBD1; J gene: TRBJ2-7; V gene: TRBV6-6; CDR3 DNA: TGTGCCAGCAGTCCGGACAGGGGAGGCGAGCAGTACTTC; CDR3 protein: CASSPDRGGEQYF
clone size: .; D gene: TRBD1; J gene: TRBJ1-5; V gene: TRBV6-5; CDR3 DNA: TGTGCCAGCTCGGTGACAGGGGTCGATTGGCAGCCCCAGCATTTT; CDR3 protein: CASSVTGVDWQPQHF
clone size: .; D gene: .; J gene: TRBJ2-7; V gene: TRBV5-1; CDR3 DNA: TGCGCCAGCAGCGGGGGGGGCGGTACCTCCTACGAGCAGTACTTC; CDR3 protein: CASSGGGGTSYEQYF
clone size: .; D gene: TRBD2; J gene: TRBJ2-1; V gene: TRBV6-4; CDR3 DNA: TGTGCCAGCAGTGAGACTAGCGGGGGCTACAATGAGCAGTTCTTC; CDR3 protein: CASSETSGGYNEQFF
clone size: once; D gene: .; J gene: TRBJ2-5; V gene: TRBV5-1; CDR3 DNA: TGCGCCAGCAGCCCTAGTGACAGACAAGAGACCCAGTACTTC; CDR3 protein: CASSPSDRQETQYF
clone size: .; D gene: .; J gene: TRBJ1-1; V gene: TRBV6-5; CDR3 DNA: TGTGCCAGCCACAGGTTGAACACTGAAGCTTTCTTT; CDR3 protein: CASHRLNTEAFF
clone size: once; D gene: TRBD1; J gene: TRBJ1-5; V gene: TRBV19; CDR3 DNA: TGTGCCAGTCTCGTGTACGACAGGGAAAATCAGCCCCAGCATTTT; CDR3 protein: CASLVYDRENQPQHF
clone size: .; D gene: .; J gene: TRBJ1-5; V gene: TRBV28; CDR3 DNA: TGTGCCAGCATGGATCAGGGCTTTTCTGGCAATCAGCCCCAGCATTTT; CDR3 protein: CASMDQGFSGNQPQHF
clone size: once; D gene: .; J gene: TRBJ2-5; V gene: TRBV18; CDR3 DNA: TGTGCCAGCTCACCCAGGGAGGATAGGGCCGAGGCCCAGTACTTC; CDR3 protein: CASSPREDRAEAQYF
clone size: .; D gene: .; J gene: TRBJ1-4; V gene: TRBV18; CDR3 DNA: TGTGCCAGCTCCCTGGCATGGGACTTTAATGAAAAACTGTTTTTT; CDR3 protein: CASSLAWDFNEKLFF
clone size: .; D gene: TRBD1; J gene: TRBJ1-2; V gene: TRBV6-1; CDR3 DNA: TGTGCCAGCAGAAAGACAGGGGGCGATTATGGCTACACCTTC; CDR3 protein: CASRKTGGDYGYTF
clone size: .; D gene: .; J gene: TRBJ1-2; V gene: TRBV29-1; CDR3 DNA: TGCAGCGTTGAAAGTTTCTCGGGGTTTGGCTACACCTTC; CDR3 protein: CSVESFSGFGYTF
clone size: .; D gene: .; J gene: TRBJ1-5; V gene: TRBV4-1; CDR3 DNA: TGCGCCAGCAGCCAAGTCGGAGGGCTTCCGGCTTTGCAGCCCCAGCATTTT; CDR3 protein: CASSQVGGLPALQPQHF
clone size: .; D gene: .; J gene: TRBJ2-3; V gene: TRBV9; CDR3 DNA: TGTGCCAGCACCTTGACTGTACATGGGACAGATACGCAGTATTTT; CDR3 protein: CASTLTVHGTDTQYF
clone size: .; D gene: TRBD1; J gene: TRBJ2-7; V gene: TRBV18; CDR3 DNA: TGTGCCAGCTCACCAGAGGGACAGGGGGGGTACGAGCAGTACTTC; CDR3 protein: CASSPEGQGGYEQYF
clone size: few; D gene: TRBD1; J gene: TRBJ2-5; V gene: TRBV5-1; CDR3 DNA: TGCGCCAGCAGCGGACAGGGCACACCTCAAGAGACCCAGTACTTC; CDR3 protein: CASSGQGTPQETQYF
clone size: once; D gene: TRBD2; J gene: TRBJ2-1; V gene: TRBV9; CDR3 DNA: TGTGCCAGCAGCACTAGCGGGAGTACCTACAATGAGCAGTTCTTC; CDR3 protein: CASSTSGSTYNEQFF
clone size: .; D gene: .; J gene: TRBJ2-5; V gene: TRBV13; CDR3 DNA: TGTGCCAGCAGCTTTACGGGAGACCAACGGACCCAGTACTTC; CDR3 protein: CASSFTGDQRTQYF
clone size: .; D gene: .; J gene: TRBJ2-7; V gene: TRBV5-1; CDR3 DNA: TGCGCCAGCAGCTCACTTCAGGGGTCGGGGACCTACGAGCAGTACTTC; CDR3 protein: CASSSLQGSGTYEQYF
clone size: once; D gene: .; J gene: TRBJ2-7; V gene: TRBV28; CDR3 DNA: TGTGCCAGCAGTTTGGGGGGCTACGAGCAGTACTTC; CDR3 protein: CASSLGGYEQYF
clone size: .; D gene: TRBD1; J gene: TRBJ1-1; V gene: TRBV7-9; CDR3 DNA: TGTGCCAGCAGCTCAAGGGGACAGGGGGACACTGAAGCTTTCTTT; CDR3 protein: CASSSRGQGDTEAFF
clone size: .; D gene: .; J gene: TRBJ2-3; V gene: TRBV6-5; CDR3 DNA: TGTGCCAGCAGTTACCCAGGGTCAGATACGCAGTATTTT; CDR3 protein: CASSYPGSDTQYF
clone size: .; D gene: .; J gene: TRBJ2-6; V gene: TRBV5-6; CDR3 DNA: TGTGCCAGCAGCCGACCGAGGTCTGGGGCCAACGTCCTGACTTTC; CDR3 protein: CASSRPRSGANVLTF
clone size: .; D gene: .; J gene: TRBJ2-1; V gene: TRBV27; CDR3 DNA: TGTGCCAGCAGTTTTTCCCCTCGCAATGAGCAGTTCTTC; CDR3 protein: CASSFSPRNEQFF
clone size: .; D gene: .; J gene: TRBJ1-4; V gene: TRBV29-1; CDR3 DNA: TGCAGCGTTGGGCGGGGGCGTGATGAAAAACTGTTTTTT; CDR3 protein: CSVGRGRDEKLFF
clone size: once; D gene: TRBD1; J gene: TRBJ1-2; V gene: TRBV6-5; CDR3 DNA: TGTGCCAGCACCCATACTCCGGGACAGGGGATAGGCTACACCTTC; CDR3 protein: CASTHTPGQGIGYTF
clone size: few; D gene: TRBD1; J gene: TRBJ2-1; V gene: TRBV28; CDR3 DNA: TGTGCCGTCAAGGGACAGGGAAGCTCCTACAATGAGCAGTTCTTC; CDR3 protein: CAVKGQGSSYNEQFF
clone size: .; D gene: TRBD1; J gene: TRBJ2-3; V gene: TRBV6-1; CDR3 DNA: TGTGCCAGCAGCAGGGACAGGGTCCCAGATACGCAGTATTTT; CDR3 protein: CASSRDRVPDTQYF
clone size: .; D gene: TRBD1; J gene: TRBJ1-1; V gene: TRBV28; CDR3 DNA: TGTGCCAGCACGTGGACAGGGGGCGCTGAAGCTTTCTTT; CDR3 protein: CASTWTGGAEAFF
clone size: .; D gene: .; J gene: TRBJ2-1; V gene: TRBV14; CDR3 DNA: TGTGCCAGCAGCCAAGCTCAGGGGGGCAGTGAGCAGTTCTTC; CDR3 protein: CASSQAQGGSEQFF
clone size: .; D gene: TRBD1; J gene: TRBJ2-7; V gene: TRBV4-1; CDR3 DNA: TGCGCCAGCAGCCAAGACGGGACAGCGAGCTCCTACGAGCAGTACTTC; CDR3 protein: CASSQDGTASSYEQYF
clone size: .; D gene: TRBD2; J gene: TRBJ2-1; V gene: TRBV15; CDR3 DNA: TGTGCCACCAGACGGTCTAGCGGGGTCAGCTCCTACAATGAGCAGTTCTTC; CDR3 protein: CATRRSSGVSSYNEQFF
clone size: .; D gene: .; J gene: TRBJ1-1; V gene: TRBV18; CDR3 DNA: TGTGCCAGCTCACGGGAAAATCGCGGGGTCAGGACTGAAGCTTTCTTT; CDR3 protein: CASSRENRGVRTEAFF
clone size: .; D gene: .; J gene: TRBJ1-5; V gene: TRBV7-2; CDR3 DNA: TGTGCCAGCAGCGCGCAAAGAGAGGAAGAACCAAACGATCAGCCCCAGCATTTT; CDR3 protein: CASSAQREEEPNDQPQHF
clone size: .; D gene: .; J gene: TRBJ2-7; V gene: TRBV2; CDR3 DNA: TGTGCCAGCAGTGAAATGGGCAGTCCCTCCTACGAGCAGTACTTC; CDR3 protein: CASSEMGSPSYEQYF
clone size: .; D gene: .; J gene: TRBJ2-2; V gene: TRBV7-3; CDR3 DNA: TGTGCCAGCAGCTTATCAGGTCCTCACACCGGGGAGCTGTTTTTT; CDR3 protein: CASSLSGPHTGELFF
clone size: once; D gene: .; J gene: TRBJ1-5; V gene: TRBV4-1; CDR3 DNA: TGCGCCAGCAGCCAGGGGACACGCAATCAGCCCCAGCATTTT; CDR3 protein: CASSQGTRNQPQHF
clone size: .; D gene: .; J gene: TRBJ1-6; V gene: TRBV7-2; CDR3 DNA: TGTGCCAGCAGCTCCGACCCAGCCAGGGATTCACCCCTCCACTTT; CDR3 protein: CASSSDPARDSPLHF
clone size: .; D gene: .; J gene: TRBJ1-1; V gene: TRBV30; CDR3 DNA: TGTGCCTGGAGACAGGGAAGCACTGAAGCTTTCTTT; CDR3 protein: CAWRQGSTEAFF
clone size: .; D gene: TRBD2; J gene: TRBJ2-7; V gene: TRBV27; CDR3 DNA: TGTGCCAGCAGTTCGTCCATAGCGGGAACGGTCTCCTACGAGCAGTACTTC; CDR3 protein: CASSSSIAGTVSYEQYF
clone size: .; D gene: .; J gene: TRBJ1-3; V gene: TRBV5-1; CDR3 DNA: TGCGCCAGCAGTGTAAGGACTCCAGGAAACACCATATATTTT; CDR3 protein: CASSVRTPGNTIYF
clone size: .; D gene: TRBD2; J gene: TRBJ2-5; V gene: TRBV5-4; CDR3 DNA: TGTGCCAGCAGCTTGGCTAGCGGGATAGGAGAGACCCAGTACTTC; CDR3 protein: CASSLASGIGETQYF
clone size: .; D gene: .; J gene: TRBJ2-5; V gene: TRBV4-3; CDR3 DNA: TGCGCCAGCAGCCAAAGGGGAAGGGCGGTGGGAGAGACCCAGTACTTC; CDR3 protein: CASSQRGRAVGETQYF
clone size: once; D gene: TRBD1; J gene: TRBJ2-1; V gene: TRBV19; CDR3 DNA: TGTGCCAGTAGTATAGGACAGGGTTATAATGAGCAGTTCTTC; CDR3 protein: CASSIGQGYNEQFF